This TCR beta chain stems from a study of T-cell reconstitution after alpha-beta-depleted transplantation in children. This clonotype was seen at least ten times. The V and J ends lost 2 bases and 7 bases, in that order; junction bases with no gene match: 11. CDR3 size: 16 residues. CDR1 is SGHTA, CDR2 FQGNSA, per germline. Unique molecular identifiers were incorporated during preparation of the TCRbeta library. TCRdb reanalysed the PCR reads using MiXCR and keeps one entry per CDR3 protein. Of 73,000 or so distinct CDR3 sequences in the sample, roughly 5% are singletons; the top ten hold approximately 17%.

This receptor was identified in a boy less than two years old who had a stem cell transplant for acute myeloid leukemia, so the T cells may come from the graft donor. V gene TRBV7-2 combines with J gene TRBJ2-1, with 7 positions matching TRBD1. Sequenced here: PBMCs, mostly from graft donor cells, sampled 180 days after TCRalphabeta/CD19-depleted stem cell transplant. CDR3 bases: TGTGCCAGCAGCTTATCCGGTTTGACAGGGTTAAATGAGCAGTTCTTC. It translates to CASSLSGLTGLNEQFF.